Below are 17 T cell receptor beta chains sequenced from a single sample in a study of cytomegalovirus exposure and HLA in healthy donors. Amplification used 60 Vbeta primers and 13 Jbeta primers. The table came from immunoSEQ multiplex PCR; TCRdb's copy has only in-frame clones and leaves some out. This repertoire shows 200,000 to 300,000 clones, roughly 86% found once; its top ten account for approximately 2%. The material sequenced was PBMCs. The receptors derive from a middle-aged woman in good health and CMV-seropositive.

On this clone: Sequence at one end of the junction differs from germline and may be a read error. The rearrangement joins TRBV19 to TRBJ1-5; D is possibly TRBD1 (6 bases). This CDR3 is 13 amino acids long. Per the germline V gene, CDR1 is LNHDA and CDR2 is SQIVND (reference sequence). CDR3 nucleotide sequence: TGTGCCAGTAGTATAGTAGACAGGTGGGATCTGGCATTT. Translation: CASSIVDRWDLAF.

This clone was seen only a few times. CDR3 DNA: TGTGCCTGGAGTCCCGGGGACAGGAATGAGCAGTTCTTC. It specifies CAWSPGDRNEQFF. The chain joins TRBV30 to TRBJ2-1, with 8 bases matching TRBD1. The CDR3 covers 13 residues. Trimming removed 2 bases from V and 7 bases from J; junction bases left unmatched: 4. Germline values: CDR1 GTSNPN, CDR2 SVGIG (reference sequence).

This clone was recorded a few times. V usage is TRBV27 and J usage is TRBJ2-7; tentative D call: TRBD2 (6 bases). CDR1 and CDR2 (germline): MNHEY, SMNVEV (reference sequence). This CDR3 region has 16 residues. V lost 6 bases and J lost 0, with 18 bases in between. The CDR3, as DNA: TGTGCCAGCAGACTTAACGGGGCGGGACCCTCCTACGAGCAGTACTTC. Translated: CASRLNGAGPSYEQYF.

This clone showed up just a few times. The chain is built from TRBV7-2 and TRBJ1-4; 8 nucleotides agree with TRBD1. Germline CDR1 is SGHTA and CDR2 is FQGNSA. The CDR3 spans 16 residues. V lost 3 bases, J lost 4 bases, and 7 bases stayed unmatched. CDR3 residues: CASSFFGTGNNEKLFF. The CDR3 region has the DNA TGTGCCAGCAGCTTTTTTGGGACAGGCAATAATGAAAAACTGTTTTTT.

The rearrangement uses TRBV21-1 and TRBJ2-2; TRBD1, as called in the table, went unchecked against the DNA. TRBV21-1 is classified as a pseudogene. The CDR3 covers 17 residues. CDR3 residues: CASSKKEHRAVTGELFF. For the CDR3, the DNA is TGTGCCAGCAGCAAAAAGGAGCACAGGGCGGTCACCGGGGAGCTGTTTTTT.

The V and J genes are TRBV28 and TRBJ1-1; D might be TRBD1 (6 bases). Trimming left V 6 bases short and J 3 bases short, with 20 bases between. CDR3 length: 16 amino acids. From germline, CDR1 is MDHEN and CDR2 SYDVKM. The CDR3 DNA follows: TGTGCCAGCAGGGACAGTGGGGGGGCCAGGGACACTGAAGCTTTCTTT. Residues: CASRDSGGARDTEAFF. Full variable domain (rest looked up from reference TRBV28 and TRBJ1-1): DVKVTQSSRYLVKRTGEKVFLECVQDMDHENMFWYRQDPGLGLRLIYFSYDVKMKEKGDIPEGYSVSREKKERFSLILESASTNQTSMYLCASRDSGGARDTEAFFGQGTRLTVV.

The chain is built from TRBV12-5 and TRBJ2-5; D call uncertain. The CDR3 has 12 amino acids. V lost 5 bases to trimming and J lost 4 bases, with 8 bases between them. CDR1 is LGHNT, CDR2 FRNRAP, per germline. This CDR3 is CASGPTGETQYF. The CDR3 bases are TGTGCTAGTGGTCCCACGGGAGAGACCCAGTACTTC.

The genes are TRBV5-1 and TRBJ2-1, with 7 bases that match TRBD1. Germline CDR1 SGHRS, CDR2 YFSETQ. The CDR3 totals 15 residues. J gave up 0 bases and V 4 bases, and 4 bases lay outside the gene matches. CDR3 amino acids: CASSTGTASYNEQFF. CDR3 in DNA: TGCGCCAGCAGCACCGGGACAGCCTCCTACAATGAGCAGTTCTTC.

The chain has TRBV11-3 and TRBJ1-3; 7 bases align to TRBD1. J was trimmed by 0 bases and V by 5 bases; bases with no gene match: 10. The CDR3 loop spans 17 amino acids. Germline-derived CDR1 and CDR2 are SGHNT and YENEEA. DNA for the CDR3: TGTGCCAGCAGCCCGGAAGGGACAGCCATCTCTGGAAACACCATATATTTT. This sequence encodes CASSPEGTAISGNTIYF.

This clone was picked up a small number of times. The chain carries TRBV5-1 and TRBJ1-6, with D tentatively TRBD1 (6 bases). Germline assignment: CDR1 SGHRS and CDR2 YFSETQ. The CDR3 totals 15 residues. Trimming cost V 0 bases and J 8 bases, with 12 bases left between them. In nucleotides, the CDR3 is TGCGCCAGCAGCTTGGCCGGGACACACTATTCACCCCTCCACTTT. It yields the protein CASSLAGTHYSPLHF.

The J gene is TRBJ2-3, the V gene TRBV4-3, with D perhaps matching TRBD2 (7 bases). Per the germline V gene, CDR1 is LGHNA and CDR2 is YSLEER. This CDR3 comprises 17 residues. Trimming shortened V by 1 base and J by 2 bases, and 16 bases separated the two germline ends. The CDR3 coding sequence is TGCGCCAGCAGCCAAGGAGGGGGGGCGGGTAACACAGATACGCAGTATTTT. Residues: CASSQGGGAGNTDTQYF.

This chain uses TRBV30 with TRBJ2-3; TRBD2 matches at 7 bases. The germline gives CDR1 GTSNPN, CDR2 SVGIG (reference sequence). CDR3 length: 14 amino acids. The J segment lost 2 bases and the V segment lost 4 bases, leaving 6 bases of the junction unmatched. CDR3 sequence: CAWTGGSYTDTQYF. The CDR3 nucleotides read TGTGCCTGGACCGGCGGGAGTTACACAGATACGCAGTATTTT. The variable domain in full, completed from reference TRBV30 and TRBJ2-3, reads SQTIHQWPATLVQPVGSPLSLECTVEGTSNPNLYWYRQAAGRGLQLLFYSVGIGQISSEVPQNLSASRPQDRQFILSSKKLLLSDSGFYLCAWTGGSYTDTQYFGPGTRLTVL.

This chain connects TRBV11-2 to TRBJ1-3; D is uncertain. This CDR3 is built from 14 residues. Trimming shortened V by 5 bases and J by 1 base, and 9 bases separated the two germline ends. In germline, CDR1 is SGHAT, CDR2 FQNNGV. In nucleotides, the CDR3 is TGTGCCAGCAGCCCATCAGGATCTGGAAACACCATATATTTT. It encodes CASSPSGSGNTIYF.

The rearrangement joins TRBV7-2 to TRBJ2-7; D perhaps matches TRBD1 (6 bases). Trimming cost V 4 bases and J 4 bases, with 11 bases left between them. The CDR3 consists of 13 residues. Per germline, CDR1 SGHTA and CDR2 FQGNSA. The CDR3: CASSSSQGYEQYF. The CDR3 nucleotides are TGTGCCAGCAGCTCCTCGCAGGGGTACGAGCAGTACTTC.

This CDR3 reads CASSQDLSGTPFSTDTQYF. As DNA, the CDR3 is TGCGCCAGCAGCCAAGATCTTTCCGGGACACCTTTTAGCACAGATACGCAGTATTTT. The genes are TRBV4-3 and TRBJ2-3, with a tentative D call TRBD1 (6 bases). The V and J ends lost 0 bases and 0 bases respectively, with 19 bases between them. Germline V gene sequence: CDR1 LGHNA, CDR2 YSLEER. The length of the CDR3 is 19 residues.

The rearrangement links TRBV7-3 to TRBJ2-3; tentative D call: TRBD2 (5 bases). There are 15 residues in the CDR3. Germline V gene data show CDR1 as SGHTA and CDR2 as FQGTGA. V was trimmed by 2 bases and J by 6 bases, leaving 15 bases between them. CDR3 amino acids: CASSLGTIRGDTQYF. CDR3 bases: TGTGCCAGCAGCTTAGGTACTATTCGGGGTGATACGCAGTATTTT.

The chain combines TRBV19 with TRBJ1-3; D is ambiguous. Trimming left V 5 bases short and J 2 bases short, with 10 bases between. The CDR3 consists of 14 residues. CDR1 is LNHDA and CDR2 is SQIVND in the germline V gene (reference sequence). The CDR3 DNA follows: TGTGCCAGTAGTGCTACCGGGGCTGGAAACACCATATATTTT. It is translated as CASSATGAGNTIYF.